This section outlines one T cell receptor (beta chain) sequence together with its context. Authors' methods: Amplification from reference gene primers served as the basis for estimated nucleated cell counts. Repertoires were generated with immunoSEQ multiplex PCR, while TCRdb's copy carries only in-frame clones and drops some. The V and J calls and clone size come from that table; D and trimming were worked out from the DNA. The sample lists over 120,000 clones; around nine tenths were seen once. The sample comes from a study of blood T cell repertoires in COVID-19. Study-wide context: PBMCs, B-cell-depleted T cells, or T cells provided the cDNA or gDNA that made up the material.

V was trimmed by 1 base and J by 4 bases, leaving 13 bases between them. There are 15 residues in the CDR3. CDR1 and CDR2 (germline): MGHRA, YSYEKL. The rearrangement links TRBV4-1 to TRBJ1-2, with no clear D. This TCR was sampled from a man between 60 and 75 years old with active or convalescent COVID-19. Sequencing input: peripheral blood. DNA for the CDR3: TGCGCCAGCAGCCAAGTCGGTTGGGGAGGCTATGGCTACACCTTC. Translated: CASSQVGWGGYGYTF.